The 27 T cell receptor beta chains reported below all come from one sample, sequenced in a study of spatial heterogeneity in lung cancer. Time point of the sample: blood at routine non-recurrence follow-up after resection. Researchers sequenced whole RNA taken from tumor, nontumor lung or frozen PBMC without sorting. One entry per CDR3 protein, called by TCRdb with MiXCR from the 5' RACE reads. The sample includes under 150,000 distinct CDR3 sequences, roughly an eighth seen only once; the top ten take over 15%. This material consisted of PBMCs, taken at follow-up. The receptors shown here come from a male donor with early-stage non-small cell lung cancer.

This chain links TRBV12-3 or TRBV12-4 with TRBJ2-2; 11 bases agree with TRBD1. J gave up 15 bases and V 5 bases, and 11 bases lay outside the gene matches. This CDR3 contains 14 residues. The chain's CDR3 is CASSRTGGAKWLFF. The CDR3 DNA sequence: TGTGCCAGCAGTCGGACAGGGGGCGCAAAGTGGTTGTTTTTT.

This clonotype was seen ten or more times. This chain uses TRBV7-3 with TRBJ2-1, with D uncertain. CDR1 is SGHTA and CDR2 is FQGTGA in the germline V gene. V gave up 1 base and J gave up 0 bases, with 7 bases separating them. The CDR3 is 15 residues long. Here the CDR3 reads CASSLIDGSYNEQFF. The CDR3 bases are TGTGCCAGCAGCTTAATCGATGGCTCCTACAATGAGCAGTTCTTC.

This clonotype was counted ten times or more. The chain combines TRBV11-2 with TRBJ2-2, with D possibly TRBD1 on 5 matching bases. This CDR3 has 19 amino acids. Trimming shortened V by 2 bases and J by 4 bases, and 23 bases separated the two germline ends. CDR1 is SGHAT, CDR2 FQNNGV, per germline. CDR3 nucleotide sequence: TGTGCCAGCAGCTTATCCCCCGTGGGGCGGCGGCAGGGCACCGGGGAGCTGTTTTTT. It translates to CASSLSPVGRRQGTGELFF.

This chain joins TRBV2 and TRBJ1-4; D is ambiguous. The CDR3 consists of 15 residues. V lost 5 bases and J lost 8, with 18 bases in between. Germline V lookup: CDR1 SNHLY, CDR2 FYNNEI. CDR3 loop: CASSSHSNTPEKLFF. CDR3 bases: TGTGCCAGCAGTTCCCACTCGAACACTCCCGAAAAACTGTTTTTT.

In its sample, this clonotype was seen a few times. This chain connects TRBV12-3 or TRBV12-4 to TRBJ2-2; D remains unclear. The CDR3 loop spans 16 amino acids. The germline V and J ends were trimmed by 2 bases and 1 base, with 11 bases remaining between them. In DNA, the CDR3 is TGTGCCAGCAGTTTACGTCAGCTTCGGAACACCGGGGAGCTGTTTTTT. Amino acids: CASSLRQLRNTGELFF.

Ten or more counts support this clonotype. This chain connects TRBV20-1 to TRBJ1-5, with D unclear. V lost 6 bases to trimming and J lost 1 base, with 13 bases between them. Per germline, CDR1 DFQATT and CDR2 SNEGSKA (reference sequence). The CDR3 contains 14 residues. Written as DNA, the CDR3 is TGCAGTGCCCCGCCCGGAGGGAGCAATCAGCCCCAGCATTTT. It is translated as CSAPPGGSNQPQHF.

The chain couples TRBV10-2 to TRBJ2-7, with D perhaps matching TRBD1 (6 bases). V lost 6 bases and J 2 bases, leaving 14 bases between the germline ends. The CDR3 has 14 amino acids. Germline CDR1 reads WSHSY; CDR2 reads SAAADI. The CDR3 DNA follows: TGCGCCAGCAGCCCCGACAGGTATCCCTACGAGCAGTACTTC. It encodes CASSPDRYPYEQYF.

This clonotype was seen only a few times. The chain uses TRBV12-3 or TRBV12-4 and TRBJ1-5; D unresolved. Trimming cost V 0 bases and J 5 bases, with 5 bases left between them. The CDR3 runs to 13 residues. CDR3 protein: CASSLAIDQPQHF. The CDR3 DNA sequence: TGTGCCAGCAGTTTAGCGATCGATCAGCCCCAGCATTTT.

This clonotype was found a few times. V and J are TRBV9 and TRBJ2-2; TRBD2 matches at 7 bases. The germline gives CDR1 SGDLS, CDR2 YYNGEE. This CDR3 is 14 amino acids long. The V gene end was trimmed by 4 bases and the J gene end by 5 bases; junction bases not matched to a gene: 5. Written as DNA, the CDR3 is TGTGCCAGCAGCCCCGCCGGGGGGACCGGGGAGCTGTTTTTT. Translating it yields CASSPAGGTGELFF.

This chain joins TRBV7-9 and TRBJ1-3; 7 bases line up with TRBD1. The V and J ends lost 10 bases and 8 bases, in that order; junction bases with no gene match: 8. The CDR3 runs to 12 residues. Germline-derived CDR1 and CDR2 are SEHNR and FQNEAQ (reference sequence). CDR3 protein: CATDRDQDTIYF. The CDR3 DNA reads as TGTGCCACCGACAGGGATCAAGACACCATATATTTT.

This clonotype appeared many times. This chain connects TRBV25-1 to TRBJ1-2, with D tentatively TRBD1 (5 bases). CDR1 is MGHDK, CDR2 SYGVNS, per germline. Trimming left V 5 bases short and J 3 bases short, with 13 bases between. CDR3 length: 14 residues. The DNA of the CDR3 is TGTGCCAGCAGTATTGGGGGGGATGACTATGGCTACACCTTC. Residues: CASSIGGDDYGYTF.

The table lists this clonotype with a few counts. The chain recombines TRBV4-2 with TRBJ2-1; a weak D match, TRBD2 (5 bases). This CDR3 comprises 14 residues. Per the germline V gene, CDR1 is LGHNA and CDR2 is YNFKEQ. The V end was cut by 0 bases, the J end by 2 bases, with 5 bases between. The CDR3 loop is CASSQERAYNEQFF. Here the CDR3 DNA reads TGTGCCAGCAGCCAAGAGCGGGCCTACAATGAGCAGTTCTTC.

This clonotype came up a few times. J is TRBJ2-1 and V is TRBV4-1; D remains ambiguous. V was cut by 4 bases and J by 2 bases, with 15 bases left in between. The CDR3 covers 16 residues. Per the germline V gene, CDR1 is MGHRA and CDR2 is YSYEKL. The CDR3 reads CASSLPTRTTYNEQFF. Here the CDR3 DNA reads TGCGCCAGCAGCCTTCCGACCCGCACGACCTACAATGAGCAGTTCTTC.

The chain recombines TRBV5-5 with TRBJ2-1, with 7 positions matching TRBD2. The CDR3 sequence is 13 residues long. CDR1 and CDR2 from the germline V gene are SGHKS and YYEKEE (reference sequence). After removal of 4 bases from V and 9 bases from J, the junction contained 7 bases not matched to a gene. In nucleotides, the CDR3 is TGTGCCAGCAGCCTCTGGGGCGGGGGTGAGCAGTTCTTC. This codes for CASSLWGGGEQFF.

In its sample, this clonotype was seen many times. The chain is built from TRBV12-3 or TRBV12-4 and TRBJ2-3; TRBD2 might be the D (7 bases). The CDR3 contains 15 residues. V was pared by 5 bases and J by 0 bases, with 12 bases between. CDR3 loop: CASSLGGPSTDTQYF. CDR3 DNA: TGTGCCAGCAGTCTCGGGGGGCCTAGCACAGATACGCAGTATTTT.

Many counts were recorded for this clonotype. The chain employs TRBV6-2 or TRBV6-3 and TRBJ2-1; D not certain. There are 11 residues in the CDR3. V was trimmed by 2 bases and J by 13 bases, leaving 9 bases between them. In germline, CDR1 is MNHEY, CDR2 SVGEGT. For the CDR3, the DNA is TGTGCCAGCAGTTACCGGGTTACCCAGTTCTTC. Translated: CASSYRVTQFF.

By frequency in the sample, this clonotype is medium-sized. In DNA form, the CDR3 reads TGTGCCAGCACCCTCCGGGGAACTAGCGGAACCCGCACCGGGGAGCTGTTTTTT. This sequence encodes CASTLRGTSGTRTGELFF. The gene calls are TRBV5-4 and TRBJ2-2; 8 bases fit TRBD2. The CDR3 length is 18 residues. Unmatched junction bases numbered 17, after V lost 6 bases and J lost 4 bases. Per the germline V gene, CDR1 is SGHNT and CDR2 is YYREEE (reference sequence).

A note on this clonotype: A much more abundant neighbour one base away suggests this may be a read error. The gene calls are TRBV29-1 and TRBJ2-1; D remains ambiguous. The germline V gene encodes CDR1 SQVTM and CDR2 ANQGSEA. The CDR3 runs to 12 residues. CDR3 region: CNAEDGYNEQFF. In DNA form, the CDR3 reads TGCAACGCCGAAGACGGGTACAATGAGCAGTTCTTC.

V gene TRBV7-3 combines with J gene TRBJ1-2, with TRBD1 as a possible D gene (5 bases). Germline V CDR1 and CDR2: SGHTA, FQGTGA. This CDR3 has 13 residues. V was trimmed by 2 bases and J by 6 bases, leaving 10 bases between them. The CDR3 here is CASSLGAGNGYTF. The DNA of the CDR3 is TGTGCCAGCAGCTTAGGGGCTGGGAATGGCTACACCTTC. The full variable domain, in which reference TRBV7-3 and TRBJ1-2 provide the parts outside the CDR3, is GAGVSQTPSNKVTEKGKYVELRCDPISGHTALYWYRQSLGQGPEFLIYFQGTGAADDSGLPNDRFFAVRPEGSVSTLKIQRTERGDSAVYLCASSLGAGNGYTFGSGTRLTVV.

In this sample, this clonotype turned up a few times. J is TRBJ2-1 and V is TRBV27; 8 bases agree with TRBD1. This CDR3 region has 14 residues. Germline CDR1 reads MNHEY; CDR2 reads SMNVEV (reference sequence). V lost 3 bases and J lost 4; bases outside the gene matches: 2. The CDR3: CASSFGDRYNEQFF. Written as DNA, the CDR3 is TGTGCCAGCAGTTTCGGGGACAGGTACAATGAGCAGTTCTTC.

This clonotype was observed many times. V usage is TRBV29-1 and J usage is TRBJ2-4, with 10 bases that match TRBD1. The CDR3 is made up of 15 amino acids. Unmatched junction bases numbered 6, after V lost 7 bases and J lost 0 bases. CDR1 is SQVTM, CDR2 ANQGSEA, per germline. The CDR3: CSARQGAGAKNIQYF. The CDR3 DNA reads TGCAGCGCTAGACAGGGGGCCGGAGCCAAAAACATTCAGTACTTC.

This clonotype showed up just a few times. V gene TRBV3-1 combines with J gene TRBJ2-4, with D possibly matching TRBD1 (6 bases). This CDR3 has 16 amino acids. The germline V and J ends were trimmed by 3 bases and 9 bases, with 21 bases remaining between them. In germline, CDR1 is LGHDT, CDR2 YNNKEL (reference sequence). In DNA form, the CDR3 reads TGTGCCAGCAGCCATGGTGGTCGGGCTCAGGGGACCATTCAGTACTTC. Amino acids: CASSHGGRAQGTIQYF.

This clonotype has a count of ten or more. The genes are TRBV27 and TRBJ1-5, with D perhaps matching TRBD1 (6 bases). Trimming left V 5 bases short and J 0 bases short, with 11 bases between. Per the germline V gene, CDR1 is MNHEY and CDR2 is SMNVEV (reference sequence). The CDR3 contains 15 residues. The CDR3 protein is CASSRGQYSNQPQHF. In DNA, the CDR3 is TGTGCCAGCAGTCGGGGGCAATATAGCAATCAGCCCCAGCATTTT.

This clonotype has at least ten counts. The V call is TRBV7-9, the J call TRBJ1-1; TRBD1 is a possible D gene (5 bases). V lost 5 bases and J lost 6, with 16 bases in between. The CDR3 consists of 14 residues. Per the germline V gene, CDR1 is SEHNR and CDR2 is FQNEAQ (reference sequence). The chain's CDR3 is CASSLGTSPAEAFF. The CDR3 region has the DNA TGTGCCAGCAGCCTAGGGACCTCACCTGCTGAAGCTTTCTTT.

The table lists this clonotype with a few counts. Here the CDR3 DNA reads TGTGCCAGCAGCCTGACAGGACGCCGCGAGGAGCAGTACTTC. Translated: CASSLTGRREEQYF. The chain recombines TRBV27 with TRBJ2-7, with TRBD1 as a possible D gene (6 bases). Germline lookup yields CDR1 MNHEY and CDR2 SMNVEV (reference sequence). The CDR3 sequence is 14 residues long. Trimming shortened V by 6 bases and J by 7 bases, and 19 bases separated the two germline ends.

This sequence joins TRBV20-1 and TRBJ1-6; D is ambiguous. V shed 3 bases and J shed 9 bases, with 18 bases lying between them. The CDR3 length is 15 residues. Germline V gene sequence: CDR1 DFQATT, CDR2 SNEGSKA (reference sequence). The CDR3 DNA follows: TGCAGTGCTAGGCCCCCCGGTGTCGATAGTTCACCCCTCCACTTT. This gives the protein CSARPPGVDSSPLHF.

This clonotype was seen a few times. CDR3 nucleotides: TGTGCCAGCAGTACAACGGACAGGGGGACCAGCGGCTACACCTTC. It translates to CASSTTDRGTSGYTF. This chain connects TRBV6-5 to TRBJ1-2; 10 bases match TRBD1. The V gene's germline CDR1 is MNHEY and CDR2 SVGAGI. The V segment lost 5 bases and the J segment 8 bases; nucleotides outside the gene matches: 11. The CDR3 is made up of 15 amino acids.